This TCR beta chain was captured by sequencing in a study of control samples from healthy donors and cancer patients. TCRdb's copy holds only in-frame clones and misses some; the assay was immunoSEQ multiplex PCR. The data show about 160,000 clones, about 94% seen once. Trimming took off 3 bases at V and 0 bases at J, with 6 bases between the two ends. CDR3 length: 13 residues. Germline values: CDR1 LNHDA, CDR2 SQIVND (reference sequence). A remark on this clone: At the DNA level, this CDR3 is encoded by other sequences in the same sample as well.

The rearrangement links TRBV19 to TRBJ2-7; D not resolved. This receptor was taken from a man aged 60-69 years with colorectal cancer. Sequences were obtained from PBMCs. The CDR3 region is CASSISASYEQYF. Written as DNA, the CDR3 is TGTGCCAGTAGTATCAGTGCCTCCTACGAGCAGTACTTC.